This TCR beta chain comes out of a study of T cells expressing NK-cell markers (dated by TCRdb to about 2020). Concerning the study at large: In sorted CD3+CD56+NKG2C+, CD3+CD56+NKG2C- and CD3+CD56-NKG2C+ T-cell subsets from several donors, TCR beta-chain repertoires were profiled. Of the eight sequenced donors, seven were found to be HCMV-seropositive and one was found to be HCMV-seronegative. Randomly selected healthy volunteers, three men and five women, were used as the eight sequenced donors. Libraries were sequenced as 2 x 150 bp reads on Illumina HiSeq 2000/2500, MiSeq or NextSeq.

General study outcomes and caveats: Those dominant clonotypes were again the most abundant among CD3+CD56-NKG2C+ cells in several donors, at roughly 25-60.1%. Whether the expanded NKG2C-expressing T cell clones were specific for HCMV antigens remained unclear. In six donors, the dominant CD3+CD56+NKG2C+ clonotypes were among the top 10 CD8+ clonotypes and accounted for roughly 1.0-7.5% of CD8+ T cells.

HCMV-specific IgG was detected in serum with a commercial ELISA kit to determine HCMV serostatus. Ficoll density gradient centrifugation was used to isolate peripheral blood mononuclear cells from blood. TCRdb names Illumina HiSeq 2000 as the instrument used. TCR beta cDNA libraries were prepared using 5'RACE template switching, which introduced a universal primer site and unique molecular identifiers. cDNA synthesis was primed from the TCR beta constant segment and was followed by two successive PCR amplification steps. On the study's bioinformatics: Reads were demultiplexed and grouped by UMI with MIGEC, and clonotypes were assembled and quantified with MiTCR. To exclude erroneous sequences, only TCR cDNA sequences supported by at least two reads were retained. The tcR package was used for downstream repertoire analysis, and clonotypes were matched between fractions using CDR3 nucleotide sequence together with V segment. VDJmatch was used to annotate antigen specificity against VDJdb, with one amino acid substitution in CDR3 allowed. TCRdb reanalyzed the reads, keeping one entry per CDR3 protein sequence and omitting DNA. For this entry, the V and J calls and clone size follow TCRdb and not the study's own pipeline. This sample's table has entries for under 500,000 distinct CDR3 sequences. Together, the top ten hold 6% to 9.5% of the sample.

Its CDR3 holds 14 amino acids, cysteine through phenylalanine. No DNA appears here. Reading the germline V gene (reference sequence) gives CDR1 SEHNR and CDR2 FQNEAQ. As to this clonotype: Its antigen remains unidentified.

The sequencing input was blood T cells: a sorted CD56 or NKG2C T cell subset, CD4+ or CD8+ T cells, or bulk PBMC T cells (not recorded which). The chain joins TRBV7-9 to TRBJ2-5; TCRdb picks TRBD2, but there is no DNA to check that call. The TCR sequence derives from a woman between 18 and 75 years old in good health. For the CDR3, the sequence is CASSWGLPQETQYF.